Listed here is a single TCR beta chain. PBMCs numbering at least 7 million were isolated per sample. The entry originates in a study of blood T cells in healthy people across ages. The germline V and J ends were trimmed by 5 bases and 0 bases, with 17 bases remaining between them. This CDR3 is 17 amino acids long. Primers used in a second PCR of roughly 6 to 11 cycles were a sample-barcoded 5' primer and a J-beta primer mix. TCRdb re-called the 5' RACE reads with MiXCR, one entry per CDR3 protein. The table shows some 1,000,000 distinct CDR3 sequences, with around 25% occurring only once. These data also formed part of another study, on T cells of mothers and their children.

This rearrangement joins TRBV12-3 or TRBV12-4 to TRBJ2-1; D is possibly TRBD2 (5 bases). The sample consisted of blood. The source of this sequence is a girl aged 2 to 10 in good health. In DNA, the CDR3 is TGTGCCAGCAGTCGACCGGTCTCGGGGAGCTCCTACAATGAGCAGTTCTTC. Amino acid sequence: CASSRPVSGSSYNEQFF.